The 8 T cell receptor beta chains given below trace back to one sample, sequenced in a study of cytomegalovirus exposure and HLA in healthy donors (dated 2017 in TCRdb). Library prep was done by the immunoSEQ multiplex PCR assay. For the multiplex PCR, a mixture combining 60 forward primers for TCR Vbeta segments and 13 reverse primers for TCR Jbeta segments was used. What TCRdb holds here is the immuneACCESS table cut down to in-frame rearrangements. Part of the clones is not present; checked against another copy, under half of the missing clones reflect an unresolved V gene, and the others are unexplained. Recorded for this sample are under 200,000 clones; roughly 80% of them occurred a single time. The ten largest clones represent more than 2% of the sample. Sequencing was performed on PBMCs. Receptors were obtained from a man between 60 and 75 years old in good health and CMV-seronegative.

Of note for this clone: At one of its ends the junction is not consistent with the germline gene, which may arise from a read error. This sequence joins TRBV5-3 and TRBJ1-5; D gene ambiguous. TRBV5-3 is labeled an ORF, and its function is uncertain. CDR3 length: 17 residues. The DNA for the CDR3 is TGTGCCAGAAGCTTGGGGCGCAGAAGGCATAGCAATCAGCCCCAGAATTTT. Translation: CARSLGRRRHSNQPQNF.

This clone has only a few counts. V is TRBV6-1 and J is TRBJ2-5, with 9 nucleotides matching TRBD1. The end of the DNA is better explained by TRBJ2-7, so the J call may be wrong. The CDR3 sequence is 15 residues long. Germline V gives CDR1 MNHNS, CDR2 SASEGT. CDR3 sequence: CASSEETGGAYEQYF. CDR3 DNA sequence: TGTGCCAGCAGTGAAGAGACAGGGGGGGCCTACGAGCAGTACTTC.

Regarding this clone: Mismatch with germline at one junction end may stem from a read error. The V and J genes are TRBV7-7 and TRBJ1-3, with D perhaps TRBD1 (5 bases). From germline, CDR1 is SSHAT and CDR2 FNYEAQ (reference sequence). The CDR3 is 14 amino acids. The CDR3 DNA is TGTGCTAGCAGCTTAGACAGTGGCACAGACACCATATATTTT. Translated, it gives CASSLDSGTDTIYF.

The rearrangement links TRBV29-1 to TRBJ2-5; D is possibly TRBD2 (6 bases). The CDR3 loop spans 13 amino acids. The V end lost 4 bases, the J end lost 4 bases, and 13 bases lay between the germline ends. Germline assignment: CDR1 SQVTM and CDR2 ANQGSEA. Here the CDR3 reads CSVAELATETQYF. The DNA of the CDR3 is TGCAGCGTTGCCGAACTAGCTACAGAGACCCAGTACTTC.

V usage is TRBV5-1 and J usage is TRBJ1-3; D uncertain. Germline CDR1 SGHRS, CDR2 YFSETQ. Trimming took 1 base from V and 2 from J, leaving 7 bases between them. This CDR3 comprises 14 residues. CDR3 sequence: CASSLFPTGNTIYF. The DNA for the CDR3 is TGCGCCAGCAGCTTGTTCCCCACTGGAAACACCATATATTTT.

J is TRBJ2-5 and V is TRBV5-1; D ambiguous. This CDR3 has 13 residues. Looked up from germline, CDR1 is SGHRS and CDR2 is YFSETQ. The V and J ends lost 0 bases and 2 bases respectively, with 5 bases between them. CDR3 region: CASSLALQETQYF. The CDR3 nucleotides read TGCGCCAGCAGCTTGGCCTTACAAGAGACCCAGTACTTC.

This clone was seen a handful of times. The V call is TRBV7-6, the J call TRBJ2-3; 8 bases match TRBD2. The ends lost 2 bases at V and 2 bases at J; junction bases unmatched: 6. Germline CDR1 reads SGHVS; CDR2 reads FNYEAQ. This CDR3 has 16 amino acids. DNA of the CDR3: TGTGCCAGCAGCTTATTACTAGCGGACAACACAGATACGCAGTATTTT. Protein: CASSLLLADNTDTQYF.

This chain links TRBV7-9 with TRBJ1-3, with TRBD1 matching over 7 bases. The germline V gene encodes CDR1 SEHNR and CDR2 FQNEAQ (reference sequence). The CDR3 is made up of 14 amino acids. V dropped 7 bases and J dropped 4; count of bases not matched to a gene: 7. This CDR3 is CASNQQGSGNTIYF. The CDR3 bases are TGTGCCAGCAACCAACAGGGGTCCGGAAACACCATATATTTT.